The clone carrying this T cell receptor (beta chain) was counted a few times. PCR employed 60 Vbeta and 13 Jbeta primers. Clones were sequenced by immunoSEQ multiplex PCR, and TCRdb holds only the in-frame ones, with some missing. The sample shows fewer than 150,000 clones, roughly 80% of them seen only once. The source of the sample is a study of cytomegalovirus exposure and HLA in healthy donors. The CDR3 contains 14 residues. CDR1 and CDR2 from the germline V gene are SGHRS and YFSETQ. The J segment lost 5 bases and the V segment lost 4 bases, leaving 8 bases of the junction unmatched. The clonotype comes from a man aged 35 to 55 in good health and CMV-seropositive. Source material: PBMCs. This chain joins TRBV5-1 and TRBJ2-5, with 7 nucleotides matching TRBD1. Written as DNA, the CDR3 is TGCGCCAGCAGCACAACAGGGGTGGTGGAGACCCAGTACTTC. This translates into CASSTTGVVETQYF.